The clone carrying this TCR beta chain has just a few counts. The antigen remains unidentified. Each 10 ml fresh peripheral blood draw supplied the PBMCs. The data derive from a study of T cells in Graves' hyperthyroidism and ophthalmopathy. Amplified TCR beta CDR3 regions derived from RNA transcripts. The primer set for the first-round RT-PCR of the TCR CDR3 was HTBI. A single record per CDR3 protein comes from TCRdb applying MiXCR to the multiplex PCR reads. This table has roughly 750,000 distinct CDR3 sequences, roughly 17% appearing once. The length of the CDR3 is 15 residues. Germline V gene data show CDR1 as SQVTM and CDR2 as ANQGSEA. Between the trimmed V and J ends, which lost 7 bases and 0 bases, there was a span of 15 bases. Study-wide findings and caveats: Researchers found most expanded thyroid clonotypes above 0.001 in blood as well.

The sequenced material came from blood. The chain has TRBV29-1 and TRBJ2-2; D is possibly TRBD1 (5 bases). The sequence came from a man aged 18 to 35 with Graves' hyperthyroidism. Here the CDR3 reads CSAIDAGSNTGELFF. The CDR3 bases are TGCAGCGCCATAGACGCAGGGTCGAACACCGGGGAGCTGTTTTTT.